The clone carrying this T cell receptor beta chain appeared many times. These data come from a study of molecular identifiers for immune sequencing clone quantification. Study summary: Replicates involved a five-way split of RNA from around 20,000 or 100,000 naive CD8 cells, with sequencing of four.

The CDR3 is 14 amino acids. The germline V gene has CDR1 MNHEY and CDR2 SVGAGI. V was pared by 3 bases and J by 2 bases, with 9 bases between. Each CDR3 protein gets one entry after TCRdb re-called the PCR reads with MiXCR. The data contain 9,500 to 15,000 distinct CDR3 sequences, more than 15% of them seen just once; the ten biggest clones take up 1.4% to 1.5%. This TCR derives from a human donor in good health. Some libraries in this study had Jurkat cell RNA spiked in. The sequenced sample was naive CD8+ T cells from blood, with Jurkat cell RNA spiked in. Subset indicated: FACS-sorted CD8+CD4-CCR7+CD45RA+ naive T cells. The rearrangement links TRBV6-5 to TRBJ2-3; tentative D call: TRBD1 (5 bases). The CDR3 DNA follows: TGTGCCAGCAGTTATGGGGCGGACACAGATACGCAGTATTTT. This sequence encodes CASSYGADTDTQYF.